This TCR beta chain was found in a study of cytomegalovirus exposure and HLA in healthy donors. About the research overall: Previous work identified 117 million unique TCR beta sequences from about 179 million T cells.

PCR involved 60 Vbeta and 13 Jbeta primers. Profiled with immunoSEQ multiplex PCR; TCRdb holds only in-frame clones, not every one. This sample has around 150,000 clones, with about 81% found just once. The CDR3 runs 14 residues. Germline V lookup: CDR1 SGHVS, CDR2 FQNEAQ. The V gene end was trimmed by 2 bases and the J gene end by 9 bases; junction bases not matched to a gene: 7. Study-wide results and limits: The authors excluded some V segments, including TRBV6-2 and TRBV6-3, as indistinguishable.

In regard to this clone: The target antigen is unknown.

Sequencing used PBMCs. This clonotype was obtained from a woman aged 50 to 60 in good health and CMV-seropositive. This chain uses TRBV7-8 with TRBJ2-1, with 7 bases that match TRBD1. DNA of the CDR3: TGTGCCAGCAGCTTACTCGACAGGGCTGTTGAGCAGTTCTTC. Amino acids: CASSLLDRAVEQFF.